This TCR beta chain was sequenced during a study of response to subunit inactivated influenza vaccine. Overall study results and limits: Only a handful of new T cells, the authors suggested, are recruited with each seasonal influenza vaccination.

This clonotype showed up many times. Antigen unknown. Via MiXCR, TCRdb re-called the RT-PCR reads, giving one row per CDR3 protein. The sample comprises about 500,000 distinct CDR3 sequences, 16% of which are singletons, and 2.5% to 3.5% rests with the top ten. The sample was CD4+ T cells sorted from PBMCs, taken less than 30 months after vaccination. This clonotype originated in a man between 45 and 75 years old who received an inactivated influenza vaccine.

CDR3: CASSSTSGGRSPQYF. CDR3 DNA sequence: TGTGCCAGCAGCAGCACTAGCGGAGGGCGGTCACCGCAGTATTTT. The V call is TRBV7-8, the J call TRBJ2-3; 8 positions agree with TRBD2. Trimming removed 5 bases from V and 10 bases from J; junction bases left unmatched: 14. CDR1 is SGHVS and CDR2 is FQNEAQ in the germline V gene. This CDR3 region has 15 residues.